One sample yielded the 22 T cell receptor beta chains listed below, sequenced in a study of CXCR3-negative and CXCR3-positive naive CD8 T cells. TRB cDNA libraries were made by UMI-labeled 5' RACE. Following a re-call of the 5' RACE reads, TCRdb has one entry per CDR3 protein and lacks DNA. This repertoire includes around 140,000 distinct CDR3 sequences. The sequencing sample was made of naive CXCR3- CD8+ T cells from blood. This sample's subset: CD45RO-CCR7+CD27+CD95- naive CD8+ T cells lacking CXCR3 (TNR3-). These receptors were taken from a human donor in good health. Some clones in this sample may be carry-over from other donors' samples.

The rearrangement joins TRBV7-9 to TRBJ2-7; TCRdb selects TRBD2, and the lack of DNA leaves this call unchecked. Germline values: CDR1 SEHNR, CDR2 FQNEAQ (reference sequence). This CDR3 has 15 amino acids. The CDR3 here is CASSHTSGRVYEQYF. Full variable domain (rest looked up from reference TRBV7-9 and TRBJ2-7): DTGVSQNPRHKITKRGQNVTFRCDPISEHNRLYWYRQTLGQGPEFLTYFQNEAQLEKSRLLSDRFSAERPKGSFSTLEIQRTEQGDSAMYLCASSHTSGRVYEQYFGPGTRLTVT.

The rearrangement uses TRBV7-2 and TRBJ1-2. The CDR3 covers 12 residues. The germline gives CDR1 SGHTA, CDR2 FQGNSA. This CDR3 is CASSLEANGYTF.

The chain uses TRBV27 and TRBJ2-7; as DNA is missing, the TRBD2 call by TCRdb cannot be tested. The CDR3 is 14 amino acids. From germline, CDR1 is MNHEY and CDR2 SMNVEV (reference sequence). The chain's CDR3 is CASSIIAGGDEQYF.

The chain recombines TRBV27 with TRBJ1-2; TCRdb's assignment of TRBD1 cannot be checked, as there is no DNA. Germline V gene data show CDR1 as MNHEY and CDR2 as SMNVEV (reference sequence). This CDR3 region has 18 residues. This CDR3 reads CASSLTAGGTGALYGYTF.

This chain connects TRBV28 to TRBJ2-7; lacking DNA, the TRBD2 call made by TCRdb goes unchecked. The CDR3 extends over 18 amino acids. Germline loops: CDR1 MDHEN, CDR2 SYDVKM. The CDR3 loop is CASGQRSGRASGFYEQYF. Supplemented by reference TRBV28 and TRBJ2-7, the full variable domain reads DVKVTQSSRYLVKRTGEKVFLECVQDMDHENMFWYRQDPGLGLRLIYFSYDVKMKEKGDIPEGYSVSREKKERFSLILESASTNQTSMYLCASGQRSGRASGFYEQYFGPGTRLTVT.

The V and J genes are TRBV6-2 or TRBV6-3 and TRBJ2-1; checking the TCRdb D call of TRBD2 is not possible without DNA. The CDR3 has 12 amino acids. CDR1 and CDR2 (germline): MNHEY, SVGEGT. The CDR3 sequence is CASKGGAIEQFF.

The chain recombines TRBV27 with TRBJ2-2; as DNA is missing, the TRBD1 call by TCRdb cannot be tested. From germline, CDR1 is MNHEY and CDR2 SMNVEV (reference sequence). The CDR3 consists of 12 residues. The CDR3 loop is CASSFPHGELFF.

The chain has TRBV14 and TRBJ2-7; no DNA is available, so the TRBD2 call from TCRdb remains unchecked. This CDR3 comprises 14 residues. Germline-derived CDR1 and CDR2 are SGHDN and FVKESK. CDR3 loop: CASSQVAGAYEQYF.

The rearrangement links TRBV7-9 to TRBJ1-4. The germline CDR1 and CDR2 sequences are SEHNR and FQNEAQ (reference sequence). The CDR3 is made up of 16 amino acids. This CDR3 reads CASSLSPRASNEKLFF. The full variable domain, with the rest looked up from reference TRBV7-9 and TRBJ1-4, is DTGVSQNPRHKITKRGQNVTFRCDPISEHNRLYWYRQTLGQGPEFLTYFQNEAQLEKSRLLSDRFSAERPKGSFSTLEIQRTEQGDSAMYLCASSLSPRASNEKLFFGSGTQLSVL.

The CDR3 protein is CASSVEASAFYEQYF. The V gene is TRBV9, the J gene TRBJ2-7; lacking DNA, the TRBD2 call made by TCRdb goes unchecked. This CDR3 region has 15 residues. CDR1 and CDR2 (germline): SGDLS, YYNGEE.

The V and J genes are TRBV7-9 and TRBJ2-2. The CDR3 is 11 residues long. The V gene's germline CDR1 is SEHNR and CDR2 FQNEAQ (reference sequence). The CDR3 sequence is CASSNTGELFF. Looking up the rest from reference TRBV7-9 and TRBJ2-2 gives the full variable domain: DTGVSQNPRHKITKRGQNVTFRCDPISEHNRLYWYRQTLGQGPEFLTYFQNEAQLEKSRLLSDRFSAERPKGSFSTLEIQRTEQGDSAMYLCASSNTGELFFGEGSRLTVL.

The V call is TRBV9, the J call TRBJ2-1; with no DNA, the TCRdb D assignment of TRBD2 cannot be verified. CDR1 SGDLS and CDR2 YYNGEE come from the germline V gene. The CDR3 extends over 15 amino acids. This chain's CDR3 is CASSVGGTSTNEQFF. Drawing the rest from reference TRBV9 and TRBJ2-1, the complete variable domain is DSGVTQTPKHLITATGQRVTLRCSPRSGDLSVYWYQQSLDQGLQFLIQYYNGEERAKGNILERFSAQQFPDLHSELNLSSLELGDSALYFCASSVGGTSTNEQFFGPGTRLTVL.

The chain is built from TRBV9 and TRBJ2-2; there is no DNA to check the TCRdb D call of TRBD1. Germline loops: CDR1 SGDLS, CDR2 YYNGEE. CDR3 length: 19 amino acids. The CDR3 loop reads CASSPTARPRVMWTGELFF.

The chain has TRBV27 and TRBJ1-1; no DNA is available, so the TRBD1 call from TCRdb remains unchecked. CDR1 MNHEY and CDR2 SMNVEV come from the germline V gene (reference sequence). The CDR3 spans 13 residues. CDR3 in amino acids: CASSLQGSAEAFF.

The J gene is TRBJ2-1, the V gene TRBV12-3 or TRBV12-4; TCRdb picks TRBD2, but there is no DNA to check that call. The CDR3 consists of 14 residues. CDR3 loop: CASSPGTSGGAQFF.

The CDR3 loop is CATWDTRNTIYF. The chain employs TRBV10-3 and TRBJ1-3; checking the TCRdb D call of TRBD1 is not possible without DNA. The CDR3 has 12 residues. Per germline, CDR1 ENHRY and CDR2 SYGVKD.

The rearrangement uses TRBV27 and TRBJ2-5; TCRdb's assignment of TRBD1 cannot be checked, as there is no DNA. This CDR3 is 13 amino acids long. Germline V gene lookup returns CDR1 MNHEY and CDR2 SMNVEV (reference sequence). CDR3 amino acids: CASGQGPQETQYF.

The genes are TRBV29-1 and TRBJ2-7; the D call of TRBD2 rests on TCRdb alone, since no DNA is present to check it. CDR3 length: 13 amino acids. Germline CDR1 is SQVTM and CDR2 is ANQGSEA. The CDR3 sequence is CSVELGSENEQYF.

The rearrangement joins TRBV14 to TRBJ2-3; lacking DNA, the TRBD2 call made by TCRdb goes unchecked. The germline CDR1 and CDR2 sequences are SGHDN and FVKESK. This CDR3 is built from 16 residues. The CDR3 spells CASSQDRLARTDTQYF.

This chain uses TRBV6-6 with TRBJ2-7; as DNA is missing, the TRBD2 call by TCRdb cannot be tested. The CDR3 has 18 residues. CDR1 and CDR2 (germline): MNHNY, SVGAGI (reference sequence). The CDR3 sequence: CASSLSPKTNAGEVERYF.

The chain is built from TRBV28 and TRBJ2-1; no DNA is available, so the TRBD1 call from TCRdb remains unchecked. The CDR3 loop spans 16 amino acids. From germline, CDR1 is MDHEN and CDR2 SYDVKM. The CDR3: CASSSRQGVPYNEQFF.

The chain joins TRBV4-2 to TRBJ1-1. Germline CDR1 reads LGHNA; CDR2 reads YNFKEQ. The CDR3 sequence is 11 residues long. The CDR3 spells CASSSAREAFF.